These 2 T cell receptor beta chains came from one sample sequenced in a study of blood T cell repertoires in COVID-19. TCRdb's table, derived via immunoSEQ multiplex PCR, lists solely in-frame clones and lacks some. The data show 150,000 to 200,000 clones, 90% to 95% seen once. Sequenced input: peripheral blood. The receptors here all came from a woman aged 55-69 years with COVID-19, enrolled during active disease.

The chain is built from TRBV5-1 and TRBJ2-7; possible D gene TRBD1, 6 bases. Deletions cut 1 base from V and 3 bases from J, with 17 bases between. The length of the CDR3 is 16 residues. Germline CDR1 reads SGHRS; CDR2 reads YFSETQ. CDR3 in amino acids: CASSLWDTRSNYEQYF. The DNA for the CDR3 is TGCGCCAGCAGCTTGTGGGACACACGGTCGAACTACGAGCAGTACTTC.

This clone appeared a single time. The V call is TRBV5-1, the J call TRBJ2-3; 7 bases map to TRBD2. CDR3 length: 16 amino acids. The ends lost 2 bases at V and 4 bases at J; junction bases unmatched: 10. Germline V gene lookup returns CDR1 SGHRS and CDR2 YFSETQ. In nucleotides, the CDR3 is TGCGCCAGCAGCTTACGGCTCGGGGGGTTATCAGATACGCAGTATTTT. It translates to CASSLRLGGLSDTQYF.